Following are 17 T cell receptor beta chains from one sample sequenced in a study of blood T cells in healthy people across ages. Primers used in a second PCR of about 6 to 11 cycles were a sample-barcoded 5' primer and a J-beta primer mix. TCRdb ran MiXCR on the 5' RACE reads and lists one entry per CDR3 protein. The sample lists about 1.5 million distinct CDR3 sequences, 35% to 45% occurring once. What was sequenced was blood. The receptors originated from a woman aged 18 to 35 in good health.

This clonotype was found once. The V and J genes are TRBV20-1 and TRBJ2-4; TRBD2 agrees at 8 bases. This CDR3 has 13 residues. Germline V gene data show CDR1 as DFQATT and CDR2 as SNEGSKA (reference sequence). V dropped 3 bases and J dropped 13; count of bases not matched to a gene: 11. CDR3 sequence reads: CSAREAGVREQYF. CDR3 nucleotides: TGCAGTGCTAGGGAAGCGGGAGTAAGAGAGCAGTACTTC.

In this sample, this clonotype turned up a few times. The gene calls are TRBV9 and TRBJ2-1; D is unclear. CDR1 is SGDLS and CDR2 is YYNGEE in the germline V gene. The CDR3 sequence is 15 residues long. V lost 1 base and J lost 0, with 8 bases in between. The CDR3 DNA reads as TGTGCCAGCAGCGTACAGGAGAGCTCCTACAATGAGCAGTTCTTC. Encoded protein: CASSVQESSYNEQFF.

This chain links TRBV12-3 or TRBV12-4 with TRBJ2-5, with D tentatively TRBD2 (6 bases). V dropped 8 bases and J dropped 11 bases, with 27 bases sitting between them. The CDR3 runs to 15 residues. The CDR3 here is CASVPRGLARSEQYF. CDR3 coding DNA: TGTGCCAGCGTTCCCCGTGGGCTAGCGCGAAGTGAGCAGTACTTC.

V usage is TRBV25-1 and J usage is TRBJ2-2; 8 nucleotides align to TRBD1. Germline lookup yields CDR1 MGHDK and CDR2 SYGVNS. V dropped 3 bases and J dropped 7; count of bases not matched to a gene: 4. The CDR3 sequence is 14 residues long. The CDR3 protein is CASSEDREIGELFF. The CDR3 nucleotides read TGTGCCAGCAGTGAGGACAGGGAGATCGGGGAGCTGTTTTTT.

The chain links TRBV27 to TRBJ1-5, with D possibly matching TRBD1 (5 bases). Trimming removed 1 base at V and 1 base at J, with 11 bases between. The CDR3 extends over 16 amino acids. The germline gives CDR1 MNHEY, CDR2 SMNVEV (reference sequence). The CDR3 DNA reads as TGTGCCAGCAGTTTATTGCCGGGACCGAGCAATCAGCCCCAGCATTTT. This sequence encodes CASSLLPGPSNQPQHF.

The J gene is TRBJ2-3, the V gene TRBV15; D not resolved. V was pared by 0 bases and J by 6 bases, with 10 bases between. Germline V gene lookup returns CDR1 LNHNV and CDR2 YYDKDF (reference sequence). The CDR3 is 14 amino acids. The CDR3 sequence is CATSRDSPEDTQYF. For the CDR3, the DNA is TGTGCCACCAGCAGAGATTCTCCCGAGGATACGCAGTATTTT.

The chain joins TRBV4-1 to TRBJ1-1; maybe TRBD1 (6 bases). Germline values: CDR1 MGHRA, CDR2 YSYEKL. Trimming left V 0 bases short and J 6 bases short, with 14 bases between. The CDR3 sequence is 15 residues long. The CDR3 protein is CASSQDDRWASEAFF. In DNA form, the CDR3 reads TGCGCCAGCAGCCAAGACGACAGGTGGGCCTCTGAAGCTTTCTTT.

CDR3: CASSLQGRGQNTEAFF. As DNA, the CDR3 is TGCGCCAGCAGCTTGCAGGGCAGGGGACAGAACACTGAAGCTTTCTTT. The chain joins TRBV5-1 to TRBJ1-1, with D possibly TRBD1 on 6 matching bases. This CDR3 contains 16 residues. Germline V lookup: CDR1 SGHRS, CDR2 YFSETQ. Trimming took off 1 base at V and 1 base at J, with 14 bases between the two ends.

This chain links TRBV6-5 with TRBJ2-7, with TRBD1 as a possible D gene (6 bases). The CDR3 is made up of 15 amino acids. Germline values: CDR1 MNHEY, CDR2 SVGAGI. V was pared by 6 bases and J by 3 bases, with 18 bases between. The CDR3 sequence is CASRSGGMGYYEQYF. Here the CDR3 DNA reads TGTGCCAGCAGAAGTGGGGGCATGGGCTACTACGAGCAGTACTTC.

The J gene is TRBJ1-2, the V gene TRBV9; 7 bases match TRBD1. Per the germline V gene, CDR1 is SGDLS and CDR2 is YYNGEE. The CDR3 length is 12 residues. The V segment lost 7 bases and the J segment 4 bases; nucleotides outside the gene matches: 4. The CDR3 loop reads CASAGQPYGYTF. The CDR3 nucleotides read TGTGCCAGCGCGGGACAGCCCTATGGCTACACCTTC.

This sequence joins TRBV9 and TRBJ1-2; the match to TRBD1 covers 9 bases. The J segment lost 6 bases and the V segment lost 3 bases, leaving 9 bases of the junction unmatched. Germline V lookup: CDR1 SGDLS, CDR2 YYNGEE. The CDR3 is 15 amino acids. CDR3 in amino acids: CASSGTDRGSNGYTF. DNA for the CDR3: TGTGCCAGCAGCGGGACTGACAGGGGGTCAAATGGCTACACCTTC.

This sequence joins TRBV9 and TRBJ1-1, with 8 positions matching TRBD1. This CDR3 is built from 15 residues. V lost 3 bases and J lost 5; bases outside the gene matches: 9. CDR1 is SGDLS, CDR2 YYNGEE, per germline. CDR3 bases: TGTGCCAGCAGCGATCAGGGGGCGGGAAGGACTGAAGCTTTCTTT. Translating gives CASSDQGAGRTEAFF. Full variable domain (rest looked up from reference TRBV9 and TRBJ1-1): DSGVTQTPKHLITATGQRVTLRCSPRSGDLSVYWYQQSLDQGLQFLIQYYNGEERAKGNILERFSAQQFPDLHSELNLSSLELGDSALYFCASSDQGAGRTEAFFGQGTRLTVV.

The rearrangement joins TRBV6-5 to TRBJ2-2; D ambiguous. Germline-derived CDR1 and CDR2 are MNHEY and SVGAGI. The CDR3 loop spans 13 amino acids. Trimming took 7 bases from V and 6 from J, leaving 12 bases between them. CDR3 sequence reads: CASNPSGPGELFF. The CDR3 nucleotides are TGTGCCAGCAACCCGAGTGGCCCCGGGGAGCTGTTTTTT.

V usage is TRBV29-1 and J usage is TRBJ2-4; TRBD1 agrees at 7 bases. The J call may not be correct, given that the DNA end is closer to TRBJ2-7. Germline CDR1 is SQVTM and CDR2 is ANQGSEA. This CDR3 region has 13 residues. The CDR3 coding sequence is TGCAGCGTTGAGACAGGGCTACCCTACGAGCAGTACTTC. It encodes CSVETGLPYEQYF.

This clonotype has more than one count but fewer than ten. The CDR3 region is CSCDRVGEQFF. CDR3 DNA sequence: TGCAGCTGCGACAGGGTGGGTGAGCAGTTCTTC. The genes are TRBV29-1 and TRBJ2-1; 7 bases are shared with TRBD1. CDR1 and CDR2 from the germline V gene are SQVTM and ANQGSEA. This CDR3 has 11 residues. The trim removed 8 bases at V and 9 bases at J, leaving 7 bases unmatched.

This clonotype was detected only a few times. V gene TRBV7-9 combines with J gene TRBJ1-4; TRBD1 matches at 7 bases. The CDR3 has 15 residues. Germline CDR1 reads SEHNR; CDR2 reads FQNEAQ (reference sequence). V lost 5 bases and J lost 3; bases outside the gene matches: 6. CDR3 DNA sequence: TGTGCCAGCAGCCGAGAAGGGACAGCTAATGAAAAACTGTTTTTT. Residues: CASSREGTANEKLFF.

The rearrangement joins TRBV27 to TRBJ2-7, with a possible D match to TRBD1 (5 bases). The germline V and J ends were trimmed by 0 bases and 6 bases, with 9 bases remaining between them. Per germline, CDR1 MNHEY and CDR2 SMNVEV (reference sequence). This CDR3 has 13 residues. The CDR3: CASSLSPRAEQYF. The CDR3 nucleotides read TGTGCCAGCAGTTTATCCCCCAGGGCCGAGCAGTACTTC.